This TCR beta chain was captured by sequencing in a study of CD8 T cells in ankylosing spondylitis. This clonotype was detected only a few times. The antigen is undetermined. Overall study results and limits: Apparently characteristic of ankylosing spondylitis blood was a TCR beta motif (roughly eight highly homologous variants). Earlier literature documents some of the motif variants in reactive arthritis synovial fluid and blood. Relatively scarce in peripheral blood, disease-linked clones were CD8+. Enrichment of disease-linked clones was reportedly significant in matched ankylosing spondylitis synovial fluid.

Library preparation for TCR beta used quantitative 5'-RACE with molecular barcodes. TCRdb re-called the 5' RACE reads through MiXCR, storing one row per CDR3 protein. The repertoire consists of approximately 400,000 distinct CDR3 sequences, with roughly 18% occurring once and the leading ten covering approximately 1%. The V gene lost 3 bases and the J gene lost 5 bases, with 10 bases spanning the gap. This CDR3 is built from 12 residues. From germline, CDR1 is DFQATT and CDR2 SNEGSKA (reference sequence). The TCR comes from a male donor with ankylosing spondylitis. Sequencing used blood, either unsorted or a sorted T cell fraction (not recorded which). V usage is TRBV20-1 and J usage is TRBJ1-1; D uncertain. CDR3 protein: CSASVGNTEAFF. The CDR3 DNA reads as TGCAGTGCTAGCGTCGGGAATACTGAAGCTTTCTTT.